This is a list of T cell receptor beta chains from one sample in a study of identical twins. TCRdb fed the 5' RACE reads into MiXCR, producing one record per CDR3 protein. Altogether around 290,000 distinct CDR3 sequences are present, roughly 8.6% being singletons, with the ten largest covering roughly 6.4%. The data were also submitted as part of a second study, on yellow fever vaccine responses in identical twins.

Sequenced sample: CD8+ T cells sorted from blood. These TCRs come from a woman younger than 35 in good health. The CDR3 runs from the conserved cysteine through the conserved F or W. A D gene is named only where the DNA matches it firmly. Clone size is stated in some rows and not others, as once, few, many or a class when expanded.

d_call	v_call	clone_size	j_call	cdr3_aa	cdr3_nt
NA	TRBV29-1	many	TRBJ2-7	CSVLRGNAHEQYF	TGCAGCGTCCTTAGGGGCAACGCCCACGAGCAGTACTTC
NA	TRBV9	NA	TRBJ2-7	CASSAYGASDEQYF	TGTGCCAGCAGCGCATACGGCGCCTCCGACGAGCAGTACTTC
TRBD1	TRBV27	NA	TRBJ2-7	CASGQGVSYEQYF	TGTGCCAGCGGACAGGGGGTCTCCTACGAGCAGTACTTC
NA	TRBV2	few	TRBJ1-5	CASSEIRDSSGGQPQHF	TGTGCCAGCAGTGAAATTAGAGACAGCTCGGGTGGTCAGCCCCAGCATTTT
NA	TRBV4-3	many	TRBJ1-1	CASSQEATVNTEAFF	TGCGCCAGCAGCCAAGAGGCAACAGTGAACACTGAAGCTTTCTTT
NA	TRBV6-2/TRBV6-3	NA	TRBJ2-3	CASSLLDHTQYF	TGTGCCAGCAGCTTACTGGACCATACGCAGTATTTT
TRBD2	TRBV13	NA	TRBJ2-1	CASSFTREGYNEQFF	TGTGCCAGCAGCTTTACGCGGGAGGGCTACAATGAGCAGTTCTTC
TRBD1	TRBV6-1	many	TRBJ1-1	CASGQVWNTEAFF	TGTGCCAGTGGACAGGTATGGAACACTGAAGCTTTCTTT
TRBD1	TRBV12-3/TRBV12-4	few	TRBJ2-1	CASSPGRGPDEQFF	TGTGCCAGCAGCCCGGGCAGGGGGCCTGATGAGCAGTTCTTC
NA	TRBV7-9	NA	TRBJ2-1	CASSPGEGRGFRNEQFF	TGTGCCAGCAGCCCCGGGGAGGGCAGGGGTTTTCGCAATGAGCAGTTCTTC
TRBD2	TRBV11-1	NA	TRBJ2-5	CASSFLQGTSGVQETQYF	TGTGCCAGCAGCTTTCTTCAAGGGACTAGCGGGGTCCAAGAGACCCAGTACTTC
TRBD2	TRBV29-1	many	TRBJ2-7	CSARTSVSYEQYF	TGCAGCGCCAGGACTAGCGTCTCCTACGAGCAGTACTTC
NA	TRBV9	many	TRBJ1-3	CASSQTPGGDTIYF	TGTGCCAGCAGCCAGACACCCGGAGGTGACACCATATATTTT
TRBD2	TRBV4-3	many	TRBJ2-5	CASSPRLAGVEVVETQYF	TGCGCCAGCAGCCCTCGACTAGCGGGAGTAGAGGTGGTGGAGACCCAGTACTTC
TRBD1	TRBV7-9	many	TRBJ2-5	CASSSSGTVYQETQYF	TGTGCCAGCAGCTCCTCCGGGACAGTGTACCAAGAGACCCAGTACTTC
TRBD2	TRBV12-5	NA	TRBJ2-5	CASGRGGLGTQYF	TGTGCTAGTGGTCGGGGGGGCCTTGGGACCCAGTACTTC
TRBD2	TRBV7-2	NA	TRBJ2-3	CASSLIGGSGLDTQYF	TGTGCCAGCAGCTTAATTGGCGGGAGTGGATTAGATACGCAGTATTTT
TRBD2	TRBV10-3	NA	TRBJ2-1	CAISVPSGIDNEQFF	TGTGCCATCAGTGTGCCAAGCGGGATCGACAATGAGCAGTTCTTC
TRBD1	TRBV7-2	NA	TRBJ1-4	CASSRQGGDEKLFF	TGTGCCAGCAGCCGACAGGGGGGGGACGAAAAACTGTTTTTT
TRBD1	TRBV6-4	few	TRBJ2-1	CASSELGTGGNEQFF	TGTGCCAGCAGTGAGTTGGGGACAGGGGGCAATGAGCAGTTCTTC